This T cell receptor beta chain stems from a study of CD8 T cells in ankylosing spondylitis. Notes on the study in general: The clones that were linked to disease were reported to be significantly enriched in matched synovial fluid samples from ankylosing spondylitis patients. In reactive arthritis synovial fluid and blood, some motif variants had been reported before. The study identified a TCR beta motif of under ten highly homologous variants that appeared characteristic of ankylosing spondylitis blood. The disease-linked clones had a CD8+ phenotype and low blood frequencies.

Making the TCR beta libraries involved quantitative 5'-RACE with molecular barcodes. TCRdb ran MiXCR on the 5' RACE reads and lists one entry per CDR3 protein. The sample yields around 490,000 distinct CDR3 sequences, less than 6% seen once. The germline V gene encodes CDR1 MDHEN and CDR2 SYDVKM. The CDR3 covers 14 residues. With 5 bases removed from V and 6 bases from J, the gap between germline ends came to 14 bases. This clonotype was found a few times. Its target is unknown. Specimen: blood, either unsorted or a sorted T cell fraction (not recorded which). V gene TRBV28 combines with J gene TRBJ2-1, with a possible D match to TRBD1 (5 bases). The TCR comes from a male donor with ankylosing spondylitis. The CDR3 DNA sequence: TGTGCCAGCAGTCCCCCCGTAAGGGGCAATGAGCAGTTCTTC. Protein: CASSPPVRGNEQFF.